The clone carrying this TCR beta chain was seen at least ten times. Its matching antigen is unknown. 5'RACE primed at constant segments yielded TCR alpha and TCR beta cDNA libraries bearing sample barcodes and UMIs. MiXCR was run by TCRdb on the 5' RACE reads, yielding one entry per CDR3 protein. The sample holds about 500,000 distinct CDR3 sequences; about a fifth are singletons and the top ten take approximately 12%. This sample was taken from a study of T-cell memory formation after mild COVID-19. Study conclusions and caveats: The second-wave clones peaking on day 37 were not confirmed as SARS-CoV-2-specific. Mainly in CM and EM were contracting CD4+ clones; CD8+ were in EMRA.

This clonotype was sampled from an adult woman who had mild COVID-19 (a few samples of this study predate the infection). Cell type and time point are not known. Input material: PBMCs or a T cell subset sorted from them (not recorded which).

The CDR3 DNA reads TGTGCCAGCATTGGACTGCGCAATGAGCAGTTCTTC. The encoded protein is CASIGLRNEQFF. The chain combines TRBV13 with TRBJ2-1; TRBD2 might be the D (5 bases). The V gene lost 7 bases and the J gene lost 6 bases, with 10 bases spanning the gap. CDR3 size: 12 residues. CDR1 is PRHDT, CDR2 FYEKMQ, per germline (reference sequence).